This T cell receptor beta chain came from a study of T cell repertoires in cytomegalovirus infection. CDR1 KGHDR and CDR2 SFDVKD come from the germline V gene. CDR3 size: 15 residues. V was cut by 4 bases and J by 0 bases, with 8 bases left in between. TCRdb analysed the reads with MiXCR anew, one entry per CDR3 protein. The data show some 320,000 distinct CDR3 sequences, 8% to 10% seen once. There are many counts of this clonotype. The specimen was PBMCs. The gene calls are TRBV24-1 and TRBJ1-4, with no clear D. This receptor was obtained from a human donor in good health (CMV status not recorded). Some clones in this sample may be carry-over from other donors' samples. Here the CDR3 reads CATSDNHATNEKLFF. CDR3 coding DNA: TGTGCCACCAGTGACAATCACGCAACTAATGAAAAACTGTTTTTT.